This record looks at one T cell receptor beta chain sequence and its context. The antigen is not known. This entry belongs to a study of tumor and adjacent non-tumor tissue in lung cancer. Study-wide findings and caveats: Normal lung showed higher cumulative top 100 clone frequency than tumor. Tumor TCR diversity, when higher, was linked to shorter survival.

The CDR3 is 15 amino acids. The germline CDR1 and CDR2 sequences are MDHEN and SYDVKM. The V gene end was trimmed by 4 bases and the J gene end by 6 bases; junction bases not matched to a gene: 9. A modified ARM-PCR protocol with three rounds of nested PCR amplified TCRbeta. A single record per CDR3 protein comes from TCRdb applying MiXCR to the multiplex PCR reads. Among under 95,000 distinct CDR3 sequences listed, about 66% were seen once. The template was RNA from unsorted bulk tissue. J is TRBJ1-1 and V is TRBV28, with 9 bases lining up with TRBD1. This TCR was sampled from a man between 65 and 80 years old with non-small cell lung cancer. The specimen was lung tumor tissue. In DNA, the CDR3 is TGTGCCAGCAGTTCGTCGGGACAGGGTCACGCTGAAGCTTTCTTT. Protein sequence: CASSSSGQGHAEAFF.